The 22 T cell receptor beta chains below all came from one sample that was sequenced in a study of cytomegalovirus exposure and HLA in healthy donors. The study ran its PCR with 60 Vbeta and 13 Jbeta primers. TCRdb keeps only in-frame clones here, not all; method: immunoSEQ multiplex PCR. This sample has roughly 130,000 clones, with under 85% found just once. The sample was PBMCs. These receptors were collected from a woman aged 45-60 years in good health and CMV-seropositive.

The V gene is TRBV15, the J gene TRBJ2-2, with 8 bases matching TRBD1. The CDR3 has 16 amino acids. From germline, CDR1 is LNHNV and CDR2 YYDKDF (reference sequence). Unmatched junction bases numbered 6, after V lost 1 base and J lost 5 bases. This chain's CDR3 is CATSRGDRGRTGELFF. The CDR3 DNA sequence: TGTGCCACCAGCAGAGGCGACAGGGGAAGAACCGGGGAGCTGTTTTTT. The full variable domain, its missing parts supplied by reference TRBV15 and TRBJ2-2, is DAMVIQNPRYQVTQFGKPVTLSCSQTLNHNVMYWYQQKSSQAPKLLFHYYDKDFNNEADTPDNFQSRRPNTSFCFLDIRSPGLGDTAMYLCATSRGDRGRTGELFFGEGSRLTVL.

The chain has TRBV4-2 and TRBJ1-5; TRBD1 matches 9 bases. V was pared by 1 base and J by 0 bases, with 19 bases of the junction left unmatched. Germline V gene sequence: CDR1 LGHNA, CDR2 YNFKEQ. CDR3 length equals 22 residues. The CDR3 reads CASSQGPGQGFGAAYSNQPQHF. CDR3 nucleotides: TGTGCCAGCAGCCAAGGTCCGGGACAGGGCTTCGGGGCAGCCTATAGCAATCAGCCCCAGCATTTT.

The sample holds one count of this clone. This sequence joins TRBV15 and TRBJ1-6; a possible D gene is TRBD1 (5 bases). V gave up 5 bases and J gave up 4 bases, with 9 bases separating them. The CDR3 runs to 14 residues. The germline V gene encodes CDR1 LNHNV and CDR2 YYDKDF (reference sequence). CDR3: CATSGGGYNSPLHF. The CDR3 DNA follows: TGTGCCACCAGCGGTGGGGGGTATAATTCACCCCTCCACTTT.

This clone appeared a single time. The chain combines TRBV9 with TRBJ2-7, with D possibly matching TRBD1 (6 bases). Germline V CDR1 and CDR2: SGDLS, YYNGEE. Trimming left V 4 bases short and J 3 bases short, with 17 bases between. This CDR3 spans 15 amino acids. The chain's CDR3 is CASSPEGTGLYEQYF. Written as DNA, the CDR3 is TGTGCCAGCAGCCCCGAGGGAACAGGGCTCTACGAGCAGTACTTC.

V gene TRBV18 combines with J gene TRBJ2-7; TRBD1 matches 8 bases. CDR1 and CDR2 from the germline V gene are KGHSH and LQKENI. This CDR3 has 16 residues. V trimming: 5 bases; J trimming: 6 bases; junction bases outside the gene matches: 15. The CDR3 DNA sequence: TGTGCCAGCTCAGCCTACCAGGGGGCCGAAAGTAGCGAGCAGTACTTC. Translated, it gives CASSAYQGAESSEQYF.

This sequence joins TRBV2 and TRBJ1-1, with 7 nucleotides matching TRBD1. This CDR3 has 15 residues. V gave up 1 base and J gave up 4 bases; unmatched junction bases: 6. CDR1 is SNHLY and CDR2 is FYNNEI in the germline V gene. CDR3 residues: CASSEVQGLSTEAFF. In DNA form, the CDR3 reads TGTGCCAGCAGTGAAGTACAGGGGTTGAGCACTGAAGCTTTCTTT.

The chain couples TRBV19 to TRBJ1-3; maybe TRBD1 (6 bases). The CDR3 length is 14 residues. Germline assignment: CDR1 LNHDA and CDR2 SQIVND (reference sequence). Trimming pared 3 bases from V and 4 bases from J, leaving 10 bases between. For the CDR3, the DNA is TGTGCCAGTAGTATCAGGGGAGCAGGAAACACCATATATTTT. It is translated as CASSIRGAGNTIYF.

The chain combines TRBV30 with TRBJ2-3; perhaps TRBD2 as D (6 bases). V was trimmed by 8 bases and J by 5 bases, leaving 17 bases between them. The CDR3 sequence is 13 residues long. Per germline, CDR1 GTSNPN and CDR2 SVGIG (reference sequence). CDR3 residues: CAGGRGPKDTQYF. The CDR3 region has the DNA TGTGCCGGAGGGCGGGGTCCGAAAGATACGCAGTATTTT.

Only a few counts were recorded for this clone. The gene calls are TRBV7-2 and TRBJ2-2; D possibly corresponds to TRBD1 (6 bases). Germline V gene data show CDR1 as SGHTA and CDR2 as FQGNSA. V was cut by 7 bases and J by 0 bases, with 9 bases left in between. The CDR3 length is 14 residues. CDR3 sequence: CASTRDTNTGELFF. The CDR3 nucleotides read TGTGCCAGCACCCGGGACACGAACACCGGGGAGCTGTTTTTT.

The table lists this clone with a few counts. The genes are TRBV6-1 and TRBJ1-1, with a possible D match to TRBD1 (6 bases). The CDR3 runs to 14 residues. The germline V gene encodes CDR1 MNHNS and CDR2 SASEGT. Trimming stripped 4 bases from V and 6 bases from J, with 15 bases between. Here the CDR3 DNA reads TGTGCCAGCAGTGTCACGGGGGCGGGGGCTGAAGCTTTCTTT. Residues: CASSVTGAGAEAFF.

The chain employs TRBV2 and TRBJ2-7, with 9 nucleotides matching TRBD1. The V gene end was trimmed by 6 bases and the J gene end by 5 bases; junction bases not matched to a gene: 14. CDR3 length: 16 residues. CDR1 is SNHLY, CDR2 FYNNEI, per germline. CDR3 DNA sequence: TGTGCCAGCAGCTACGGGACAGGGCTGGATCGGGACGAGCAGTACTTC. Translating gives CASSYGTGLDRDEQYF.

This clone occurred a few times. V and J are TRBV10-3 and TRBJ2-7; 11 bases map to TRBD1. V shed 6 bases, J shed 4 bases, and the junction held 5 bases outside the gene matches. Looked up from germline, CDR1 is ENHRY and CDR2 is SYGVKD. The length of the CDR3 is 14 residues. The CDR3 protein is CAIRAGTGGYEQYF. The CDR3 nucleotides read TGTGCCATCAGAGCCGGGACAGGGGGGTACGAGCAGTACTTC.

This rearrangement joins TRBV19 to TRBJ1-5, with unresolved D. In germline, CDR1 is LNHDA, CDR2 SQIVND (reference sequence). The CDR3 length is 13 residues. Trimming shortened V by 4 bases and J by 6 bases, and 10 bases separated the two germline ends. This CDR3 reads CASSSGWRQPQHF. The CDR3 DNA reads TGTGCCAGTAGTAGCGGGTGGCGTCAGCCCCAGCATTTT.

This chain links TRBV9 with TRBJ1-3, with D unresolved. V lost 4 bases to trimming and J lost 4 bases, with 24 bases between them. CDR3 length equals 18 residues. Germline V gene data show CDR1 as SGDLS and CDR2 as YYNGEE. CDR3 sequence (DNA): TGTGCCAGCAGCCCCGGATCTCGGGGTATGGTTCCCGGAAACACCATATATTTT. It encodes CASSPGSRGMVPGNTIYF.

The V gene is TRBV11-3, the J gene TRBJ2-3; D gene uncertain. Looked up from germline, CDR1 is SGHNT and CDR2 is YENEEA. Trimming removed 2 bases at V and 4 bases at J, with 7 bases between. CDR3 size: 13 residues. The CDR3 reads CASSLLRADTQYF. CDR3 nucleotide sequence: TGTGCCAGCAGCTTACTCCGGGCAGATACGCAGTATTTT. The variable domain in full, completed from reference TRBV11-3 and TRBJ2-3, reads EAGVVQSPRYKIIEKKQPVAFWCNPISGHNTLYWYLQNLGQGPELLIRYENEEAVDDSQLPKDRFSAERLKGVDSTLKIQPAELGDSAVYLCASSLLRADTQYFGPGTRLTVL.

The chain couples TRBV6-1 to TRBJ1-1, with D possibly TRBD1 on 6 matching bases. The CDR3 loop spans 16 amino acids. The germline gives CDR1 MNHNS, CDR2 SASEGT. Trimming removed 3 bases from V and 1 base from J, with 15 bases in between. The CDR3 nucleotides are TGTGCCAGCAGTGACCGGGACAAGGGGTGGAACACTGAAGCTTTCTTT. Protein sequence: CASSDRDKGWNTEAFF.

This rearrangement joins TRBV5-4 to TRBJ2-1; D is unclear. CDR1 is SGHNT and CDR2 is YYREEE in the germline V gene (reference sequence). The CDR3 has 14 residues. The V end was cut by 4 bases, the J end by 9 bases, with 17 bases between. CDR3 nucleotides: TGTGCCAGCAGCATGGATTCCCGCGATTGTGAGCAGTTCTTC. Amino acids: CASSMDSRDCEQFF.

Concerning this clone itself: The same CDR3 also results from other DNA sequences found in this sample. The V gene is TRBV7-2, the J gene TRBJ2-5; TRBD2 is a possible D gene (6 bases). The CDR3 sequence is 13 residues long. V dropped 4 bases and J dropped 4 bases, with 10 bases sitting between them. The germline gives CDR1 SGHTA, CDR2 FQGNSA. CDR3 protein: CASSSGTLETQYF. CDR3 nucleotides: TGTGCCAGCAGCTCCGGGACTTTAGAGACCCAGTACTTC.

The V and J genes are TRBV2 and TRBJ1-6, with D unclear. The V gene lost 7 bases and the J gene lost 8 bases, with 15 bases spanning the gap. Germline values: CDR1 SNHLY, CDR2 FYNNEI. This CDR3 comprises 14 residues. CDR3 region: CASTRERWDSPLHF. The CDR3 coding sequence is TGTGCCAGCACCCGGGAGCGGTGGGATTCACCCCTCCACTTT. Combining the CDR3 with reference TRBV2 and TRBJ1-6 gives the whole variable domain EPEVTQTPSHQVTQMGQEVILRCVPISNHLYFYWYRQILGQKVEFLVSFYNNEISEKSEIFDDQFSVERPDGSNFTLKIRSTKLEDSAMYFCASTRERWDSPLHFGNGTRLTVT.

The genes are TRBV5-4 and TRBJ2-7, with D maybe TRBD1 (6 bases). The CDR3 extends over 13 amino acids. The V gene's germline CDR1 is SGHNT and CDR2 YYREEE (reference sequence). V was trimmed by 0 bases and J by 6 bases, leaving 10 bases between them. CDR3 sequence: CASSLGQVGEQYF. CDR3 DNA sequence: TGTGCCAGCAGCTTGGGACAGGTGGGCGAGCAGTACTTC.

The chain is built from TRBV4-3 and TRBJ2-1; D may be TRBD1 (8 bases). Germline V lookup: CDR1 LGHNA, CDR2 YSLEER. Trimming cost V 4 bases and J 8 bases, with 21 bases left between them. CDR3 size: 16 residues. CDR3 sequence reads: CASSRGQEGGRDEQFF. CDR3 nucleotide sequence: TGCGCCAGCAGCCGGGGACAGGAGGGGGGGCGGGATGAGCAGTTCTTC.

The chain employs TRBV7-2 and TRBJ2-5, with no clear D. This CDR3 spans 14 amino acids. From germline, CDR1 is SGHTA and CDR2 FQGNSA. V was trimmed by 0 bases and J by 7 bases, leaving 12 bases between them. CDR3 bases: TGTGCCAGCAGCTTAGCAGCAGGTTCGTCGACCCAGTACTTC. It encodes CASSLAAGSSTQYF. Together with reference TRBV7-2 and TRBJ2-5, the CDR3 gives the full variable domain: GAGVSQSPSNKVTEKGKDVELRCDPISGHTALYWYRQSLGQGLEFLIYFQGNSAPDKSGLPSDRFSAERTGGSVSTLTIQRTQQEDSAVYLCASSLAAGSSTQYFGPGTRLLVL.